Listed below are T cell receptor beta chains from one sample, sequenced in a study of brain T cells in children with intractable seizures. Measured with immunoSEQ multiplex PCR; TCRdb has only the in-frame clones, and not every one. The data contain tens of thousands of clones, approximately 92% of them singletons. The sample was peripheral blood, taken at surgery. Receptors originate from a girl under 10 years old with tuberous sclerosis and intractable seizures. Each CDR3 is given with its conserved first and last residue.

J | V | CDR3
TRBJ2-1 | TRBV27 | CASSLSGGLSYNEQFF
TRBJ1-4 | TRBV29-1 | CSVSYATNEKLFF
TRBJ2-3 | TRBV4-1 | CASSQDPERGGFTDTQYF
TRBJ2-1 | TRBV10-3 | CAISESGGYNEQFF
TRBJ2-3 | TRBV24-1 | CATSDLQGGADTQYF
TRBJ1-1 | TRBV5-1 | CASSFPVTGEGTEAFF
TRBJ2-6 | TRBV5-1 | CASSLTGAGANVLTF
TRBJ1-1 | TRBV29-1 | CSVGKLTGGAGNTEAFF
TRBJ2-1 | TRBV11-2 | CASGGANSNEQFF
TRBJ2-7 | TRBV11-2 | CASSKRRPGPVSYEQYF
TRBJ2-6 | TRBV6-5 | CASSYRGRSGANVLTF
TRBJ2-5 | TRBV10-3 | CAISEIGLKIEEETQYF